Included here is one T cell receptor (beta chain) sequence, with context. The sample comes from a study of shared T cell receptors in the human thymus. Assay used: immunoSEQ multiplex PCR; TCRdb lists only in-frame clones, some missing. The profile shows under 700,000 clones, around 78% of them singletons. This CDR3 is 17 amino acids long. Germline V gene data show CDR1 as SEHNR and CDR2 as FQNEAQ (reference sequence). Germline trimming cut 4 bases from V and 3 bases from J; bases unmatched to any gene: 11. These data are also associated with another study on human thymus T cells. Turning to that study: Resections that were taken during corrective heart surgery supplied the thymus tissue.

Sequencing was carried out using thymocytes. This rearrangement joins TRBV7-9 to TRBJ2-4, with TRBD2 matching 8 bases. This receptor was taken from a boy in the first two years of life with a congenital heart defect. This CDR3 is CASSSPGAGVGKNIQYF. CDR3 coding DNA: TGTGCCAGCAGCTCCCCGGGAGCGGGGGTCGGCAAAAACATTCAGTACTTC.